This TCR beta chain was identified in a study of neurological immune-mediated disorders. General study results and limits: Private repertoires in all groups were suggested by the finding that expanded clones across subjects shared no CDR3 amino acid sequences.

5'RACE generated cDNA with 10-nucleotide random UMIs. Via MiXCR, TCRdb re-called the 5' RACE reads, giving one row per CDR3 protein. The repertoire holds 30,000 to 40,000 distinct CDR3 sequences, less than 8.5% seen once, with around 4% in the top ten. CDR1 and CDR2 (germline): LGHNA, YNFKEQ. V shed 0 bases and J shed 8 bases, with 13 bases lying between them. CDR3 length: 15 residues. This clonotype has at least ten counts. Its antigen remains unidentified. The gene calls are TRBV4-2 and TRBJ2-2, with D tentatively TRBD2 (5 bases). The source is a woman aged 40 to 49 in good health. The material sequenced was PBMCs. The DNA for the CDR3 is TGTGCCAGCAGCCAAGAGAGGGTCGAGCGAGGGGAGCTGTTTTTT. Protein: CASSQERVERGELFF.